This record looks at one T cell receptor (beta chain) sequence and its context. Its antigen is not identified. Germline lookup yields CDR1 MDHEN and CDR2 SYDVKM. This CDR3 has 14 residues. V lost 9 bases and J lost 6; bases outside the gene matches: 8. The data were obtained in a study of identical twins. Template switching added a universal primer binding site, and final cDNA carried unique molecular identifiers. TCRdb reprocessed the 5' RACE reads with MiXCR, giving one entry per CDR3 protein. The profile shows some 500,000 distinct CDR3 sequences, over 8.5% of them singletons. Study findings and constraints: Analyses of zero insertions could be partly confounded by invariant MAIT and iNKT cells.

These data also featured in a second study, about yellow fever vaccine responses in identical twins.

This clonotype was obtained from a young woman in good health. Sequences were obtained from PBMCs. This sequence joins TRBV28 and TRBJ2-1, with 10 bases identical to TRBD2. The CDR3 sequence: CASLTLAGANEQFF. In nucleotides, the CDR3 is TGTGCCAGTCTGACCCTAGCGGGGGCCAATGAGCAGTTCTTC.